This T cell receptor (beta chain) stems from a study of cytomegalovirus exposure and HLA in healthy donors. With 8 bases removed from V and 0 bases from J, the gap between germline ends came to 11 bases. This CDR3 has 14 residues. CDR1 and CDR2 (germline): MNHNY, SVGAGI (reference sequence). To note about this clone: Its antigen is currently unknown.

Amplification used 60 Vbeta primers and 13 Jbeta primers. Generated by immunoSEQ multiplex PCR, the TCRdb table keeps only in-frame clones and is missing some. The sample shows about 160,000 clones, approximately 80% of them seen only once. Study results and caveats: An assumption of roughly uniform sequencing depth across donors underlay the presence/absence analyses. Over 15,000 TCR beta sequences were associated with HLA alleles at 0.05 false discovery rate in a later analysis.

This chain links TRBV6-6 with TRBJ2-1; a possible D gene is TRBD1 (6 bases). The clonotype was recovered from a male donor in good health and CMV-seropositive. Sequencing was done on a sample of PBMCs. The CDR3 bases are TGTGCCAGCCAGATGACAGGCTCCTACAATGAGCAGTTCTTC. As protein: CASQMTGSYNEQFF.